Given below is one TCR beta chain in context. Its specificity is unknown. Primers for the PCR totalled 60 Vbeta and 13 Jbeta. Profiled with immunoSEQ multiplex PCR; TCRdb holds only in-frame clones, not every one. Here the sample spans fewer than 140,000 clones, about 64% being singletons. Looked up from germline, CDR1 is MNHNY and CDR2 is SVGAGI (reference sequence). The CDR3 totals 15 residues. This entry comes from a study of cytomegalovirus exposure and HLA in healthy donors. Study-wide points: Some public TCRs appeared in many individuals, while most sequences were rare. Later analysis placed DRB1 highest and HLA-C lowest in TCR association rates, which differed by HLA locus. It was reported that TCR beta sequences correctly inferred the HLA-A and HLA-B alleles for most subjects.

The clonotype was recovered from a female donor in good health and CMV-seronegative. The V call is TRBV6-6, the J call TRBJ2-5, with 12 nucleotides matching TRBD2. Near its end, the DNA agrees better with TRBJ2-7, so the J call may be wrong. The sample was PBMCs. CDR3 residues: CASRPKTSGRSEQYF. The CDR3 DNA follows: TGTGCCAGCAGGCCCAAGACTAGCGGGAGAAGCGAGCAGTACTTC.